Listed here are 3 T cell receptor beta chains from one sample, sequenced in a study of shared clonotypes between healthy human individuals. Data came from immunoSEQ multiplex PCR; TCRdb stores just in-frame clones and leaves some out. The data hold approximately 1.5 million clones, with about 98.5% observed a single time. The sequenced sample was naive CD4+ T cells sorted from blood. Stated subset: CD45RA+ positively selected. The origin of the receptors is a man aged 25-40 years in good health.

The chain recombines TRBV4-2 with TRBJ2-6; possible D gene TRBD1, 5 bases. The CDR3 length is 18 residues. Germline lookup yields CDR1 LGHNA and CDR2 YNFKEQ. V dropped 4 bases and J dropped 0 bases, with 16 bases sitting between them. The CDR3 region is CASSLAWGGFSGANVLTF. DNA for the CDR3: TGTGCCAGCAGCCTGGCTTGGGGCGGTTTCTCTGGGGCCAACGTCCTGACTTTC.

A single count supports this clone. This sequence joins TRBV25-1 and TRBJ2-7; D is ambiguous. V was cut by 2 bases and J by 3 bases, with 5 bases left in between. Germline V gene lookup returns CDR1 MGHDK and CDR2 SYGVNS. This CDR3 has 12 residues. The CDR3 nucleotides are TGTGCCAGCAGTGAAGTTCACTACGAGCAGTACTTC. This translates into CASSEVHYEQYF.

The chain combines TRBV18 with TRBJ2-7; tentative D call: TRBD2 (6 bases). V lost 3 bases, J lost 3 bases, and 18 bases lay in between. There are 16 residues in the CDR3. Germline V gene sequence: CDR1 KGHSH, CDR2 LQKENI. The CDR3: CASSPTLTGVSYEQYF. For the CDR3, the DNA is TGTGCCAGCTCACCCACCCTTACGGGGGTCAGCTACGAGCAGTACTTC.